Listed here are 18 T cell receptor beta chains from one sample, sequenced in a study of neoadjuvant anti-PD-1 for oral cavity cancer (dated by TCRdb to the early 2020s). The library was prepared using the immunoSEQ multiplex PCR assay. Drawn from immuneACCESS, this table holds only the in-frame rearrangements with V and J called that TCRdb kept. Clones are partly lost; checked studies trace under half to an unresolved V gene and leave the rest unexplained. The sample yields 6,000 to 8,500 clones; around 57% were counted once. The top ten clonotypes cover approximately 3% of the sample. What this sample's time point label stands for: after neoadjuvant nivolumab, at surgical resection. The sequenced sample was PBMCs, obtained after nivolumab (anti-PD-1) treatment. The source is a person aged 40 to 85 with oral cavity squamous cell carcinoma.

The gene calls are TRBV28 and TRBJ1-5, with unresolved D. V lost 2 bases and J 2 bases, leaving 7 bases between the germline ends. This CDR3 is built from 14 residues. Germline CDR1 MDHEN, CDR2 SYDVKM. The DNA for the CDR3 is TGTGCCAGCAGTTTACTGGACGGCAATCAGCCCCAGCATTTT. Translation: CASSLLDGNQPQHF.

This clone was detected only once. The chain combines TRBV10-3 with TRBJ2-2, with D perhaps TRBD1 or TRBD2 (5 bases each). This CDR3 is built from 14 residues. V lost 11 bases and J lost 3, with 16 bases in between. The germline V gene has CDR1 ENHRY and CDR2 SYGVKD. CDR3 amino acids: CAVGQPRDTGELFF. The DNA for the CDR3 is TGTGCCGTGGGGCAGCCGAGGGACACCGGGGAGCTGTTTTTT.

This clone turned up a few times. CDR3 sequence reads: CASSPTGNSNYGYTF. CDR3 nucleotides: TGTGCCAGCAGCCCAACAGGGAACTCTAACTATGGCTACACCTTC. The J gene is TRBJ1-2, the V gene TRBV5-4; the D gene is possibly TRBD1 (6 bases). This CDR3 spans 15 amino acids. CDR1 is SGHNT, CDR2 YYREEE, per germline (reference sequence). Trimming cost V 4 bases and J 0 bases, with 13 bases left between them. Full variable domain (missing parts from reference TRBV5-4 and TRBJ1-2): ETGVTQSPTHLIKTRGQQVTLRCSSQSGHNTVSWYQQALGQGPQFIFQYYREEENGRGNFPPRFSGLQFPNYSSELNVNALELDDSALYLCASSPTGNSNYGYTFGSGTRLTVV.

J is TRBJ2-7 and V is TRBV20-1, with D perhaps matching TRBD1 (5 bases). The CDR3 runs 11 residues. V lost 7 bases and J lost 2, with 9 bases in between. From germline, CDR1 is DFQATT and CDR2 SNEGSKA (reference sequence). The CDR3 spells CSVPGTYEQYF. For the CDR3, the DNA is TGCAGTGTACCAGGGACCTACGAGCAGTACTTC.

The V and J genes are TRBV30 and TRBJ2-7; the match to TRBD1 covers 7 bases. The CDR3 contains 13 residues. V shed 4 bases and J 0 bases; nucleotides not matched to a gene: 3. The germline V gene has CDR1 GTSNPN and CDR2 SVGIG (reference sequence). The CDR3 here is CAWNRGTSYEQYF. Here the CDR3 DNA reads TGTGCCTGGAACAGGGGCACCTCCTACGAGCAGTACTTC.

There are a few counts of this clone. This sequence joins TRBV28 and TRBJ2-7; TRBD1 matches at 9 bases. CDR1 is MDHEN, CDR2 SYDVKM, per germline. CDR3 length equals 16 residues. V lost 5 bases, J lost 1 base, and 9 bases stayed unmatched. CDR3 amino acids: CASSPTTGTGSYEQYF. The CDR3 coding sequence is TGTGCCAGCAGTCCTACCACTGGGACAGGGTCCTACGAGCAGTACTTC.

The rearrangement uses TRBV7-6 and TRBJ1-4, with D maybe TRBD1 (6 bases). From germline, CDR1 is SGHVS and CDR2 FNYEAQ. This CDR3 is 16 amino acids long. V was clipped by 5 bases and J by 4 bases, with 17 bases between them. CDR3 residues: CASSRDAGANNEKLFF. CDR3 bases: TGTGCCAGCAGCCGAGATGCGGGGGCCAATAATGAAAAACTGTTTTTT. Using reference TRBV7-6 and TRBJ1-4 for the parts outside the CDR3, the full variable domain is GAGVSQSPRYKVTKRGQDVALRCDPISGHVSLYWYRQALGQGPEFLTYFNYEAQQDKSGLPNDRFSAERPEGSISTLTIQRTEQRDSAMYRCASSRDAGANNEKLFFGSGTQLSVL.

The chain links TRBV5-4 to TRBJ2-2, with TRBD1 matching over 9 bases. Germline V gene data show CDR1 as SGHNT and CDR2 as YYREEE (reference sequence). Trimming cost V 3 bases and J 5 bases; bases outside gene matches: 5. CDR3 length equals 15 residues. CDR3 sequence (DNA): TGTGCCAGCAGCTCTGGGACAGGGAGGACCGGGGAGCTGTTTTTT. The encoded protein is CASSSGTGRTGELFF. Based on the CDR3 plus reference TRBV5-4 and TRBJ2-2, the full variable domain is ETGVTQSPTHLIKTRGQQVTLRCSSQSGHNTVSWYQQALGQGPQFIFQYYREEENGRGNFPPRFSGLQFPNYSSELNVNALELDDSALYLCASSSGTGRTGELFFGEGSRLTVL.

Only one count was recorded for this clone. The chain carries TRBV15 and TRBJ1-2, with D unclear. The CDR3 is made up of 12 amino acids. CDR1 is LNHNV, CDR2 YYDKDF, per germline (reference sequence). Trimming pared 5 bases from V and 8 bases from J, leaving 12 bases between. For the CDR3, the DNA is TGTGCCACCAGCCCAGGTGCTAGGGGCTACACCTTC. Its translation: CATSPGARGYTF.

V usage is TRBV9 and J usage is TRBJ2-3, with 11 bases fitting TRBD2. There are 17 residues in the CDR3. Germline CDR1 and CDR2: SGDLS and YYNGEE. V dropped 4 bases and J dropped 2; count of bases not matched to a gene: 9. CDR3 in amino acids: CASSPMTSGANTDTQYF. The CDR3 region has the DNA TGTGCCAGCAGCCCGATGACTAGCGGGGCAAACACAGATACGCAGTATTTT.

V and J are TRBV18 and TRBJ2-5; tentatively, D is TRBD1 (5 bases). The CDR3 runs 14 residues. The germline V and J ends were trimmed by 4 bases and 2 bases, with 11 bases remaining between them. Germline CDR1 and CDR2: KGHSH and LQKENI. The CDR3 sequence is CASSHRQNQETQYF. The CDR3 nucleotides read TGTGCCAGCTCACACAGACAGAATCAAGAGACCCAGTACTTC. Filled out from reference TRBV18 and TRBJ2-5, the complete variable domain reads NAGVMQNPRHLVRRRGQEARLRCSPMKGHSHVYWYRQLPEEGLKFMVYLQKENIIDESGMPKERFSAEFPKEGPSILRIQQVVRGDSAAYFCASSHRQNQETQYFGPGTRLLVL.

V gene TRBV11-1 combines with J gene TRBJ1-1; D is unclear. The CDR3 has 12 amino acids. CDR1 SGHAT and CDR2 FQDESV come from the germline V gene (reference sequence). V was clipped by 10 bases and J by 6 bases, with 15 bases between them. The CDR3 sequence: CAIVKVGSEAFF. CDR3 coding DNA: TGTGCCATCGTGAAGGTCGGGTCTGAAGCTTTCTTT.

CDR3 bases: TGCAGTGCTAGAGGAACCGGAGGCTACACCTTC. It yields the protein CSARGTGGYTF. This chain connects TRBV20-1 to TRBJ1-2; D remains ambiguous. The CDR3 has 11 amino acids. Germline V gene lookup returns CDR1 DFQATT and CDR2 SNEGSKA (reference sequence). Trimming took off 1 base at V and 8 bases at J, with 8 bases between the two ends.

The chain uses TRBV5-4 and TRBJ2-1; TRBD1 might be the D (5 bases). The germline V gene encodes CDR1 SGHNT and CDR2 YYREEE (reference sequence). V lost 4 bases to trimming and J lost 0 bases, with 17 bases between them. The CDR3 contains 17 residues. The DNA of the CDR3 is TGTGCCAGCAGCCCACAGCGCAGGGAAAGCTCCTACAATGAGCAGTTCTTC. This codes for CASSPQRRESSYNEQFF.

The CDR3 bases are TGTGCCAGCAGCTTATCAGGGCACACAGATACGCAGTATTTT. Its protein product is CASSLSGHTDTQYF. The chain is built from TRBV7-9 and TRBJ2-3; TRBD1 might be the D (5 bases). CDR1 SEHNR and CDR2 FQNEAQ come from the germline V gene (reference sequence). Trimming removed 2 bases from V and 2 bases from J, with 8 bases in between. The CDR3 covers 14 residues. Variable domain in full (rest from reference TRBV7-9 and TRBJ2-3): DTGVSQNPRHKITKRGQNVTFRCDPISEHNRLYWYRQTLGQGPEFLTYFQNEAQLEKSRLLSDRFSAERPKGSFSTLEIQRTEQGDSAMYLCASSLSGHTDTQYFGPGTRLTVL.

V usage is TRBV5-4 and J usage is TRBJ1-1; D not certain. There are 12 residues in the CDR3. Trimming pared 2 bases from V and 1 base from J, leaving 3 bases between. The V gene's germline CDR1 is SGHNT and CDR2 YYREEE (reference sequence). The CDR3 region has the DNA TGTGCCAGCAGCTTCCCGAACACTGAAGCTTTCTTT. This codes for CASSFPNTEAFF.

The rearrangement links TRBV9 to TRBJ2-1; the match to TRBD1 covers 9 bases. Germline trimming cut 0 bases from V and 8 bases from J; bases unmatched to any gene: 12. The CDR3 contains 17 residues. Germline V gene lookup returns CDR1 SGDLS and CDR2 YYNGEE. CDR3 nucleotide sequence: TGTGCCAGCAGCGTAGGTCTTCGGGACAGGGTGATCGATGAGCAGTTCTTC. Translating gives CASSVGLRDRVIDEQFF.

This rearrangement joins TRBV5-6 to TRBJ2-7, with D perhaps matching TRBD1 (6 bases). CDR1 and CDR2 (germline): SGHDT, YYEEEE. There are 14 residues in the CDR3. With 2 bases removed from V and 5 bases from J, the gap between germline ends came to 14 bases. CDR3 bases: TGTGCCAGCAGCTTACAGGGATTCGCCCACGAGCAGTACTTC. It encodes CASSLQGFAHEQYF. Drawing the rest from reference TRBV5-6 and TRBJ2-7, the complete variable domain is DAGVTQSPTHLIKTRGQQVTLRCSPKSGHDTVSWYQQALGQGPQFIFQYYEEEERQRGNFPDRFSGHQFPNYSSELNVNALLLGDSALYLCASSLQGFAHEQYFGPGTRLTVT.